What follows are 18 T cell receptor beta chains derived from one specimen sequenced in a study of siplizumab effects on memory and regulatory T cells. The data were produced by immunoSEQ multiplex PCR, yet TCRdb's version contains in-frame clones alone and is incomplete. This repertoire shows around 72,000 clones, more than 80% found once; its top ten account for approximately 28%. The sample comprised CD8+ T cells sorted from blood. The origin of the receptors is a human donor in good health.

The chain has TRBV19 and TRBJ2-1; 7 nucleotides match TRBD2. Germline loops: CDR1 LNHDA, CDR2 SQIVND (reference sequence). This CDR3 spans 15 amino acids. Trimming removed 5 bases from V and 4 bases from J; junction bases left unmatched: 8. The CDR3 sequence is CASSPLGGSYNEQFF. In DNA, the CDR3 is TGTGCCAGTAGTCCCTTGGGGGGGTCTTACAATGAGCAGTTCTTC. Drawing the rest from reference TRBV19 and TRBJ2-1, the complete variable domain is DGGITQSPKYLFRKEGQNVTLSCEQNLNHDAMYWYRQDPGQGLRLIYYSQIVNDFQKGDIAEGYSVSREKKESFPLTVTSAQKNPTAFYLCASSPLGGSYNEQFFGPGTRLTVL.

Details on this clone: Other DNA variants within this sample encode the same CDR3. The CDR3 coding sequence is TGTGCCAGCACTTCCGGAAACACCATATATTTT. This gives the protein CASTSGNTIYF. This chain links TRBV2 with TRBJ1-3, with D unresolved. V gave up 7 bases and J gave up 4 bases, with 5 bases separating them. The CDR3 totals 11 residues. CDR1 SNHLY and CDR2 FYNNEI come from the germline V gene.

Worth noting for this clone: A junction boundary mismatches the germline segment, possibly from a read error. The chain couples TRBV5-1 to TRBJ2-3; 7 bases align to TRBD2. Per germline, CDR1 SGHRS and CDR2 YFSETQ. This CDR3 region has 16 residues. The CDR3 loop is CASSLKLAGPRDPQYF. The CDR3 DNA follows: TGCGCCAGCAGCTTGAAATTAGCGGGCCCCCGAGATCCGCAGTATTTT.

The chain carries TRBV6-1 and TRBJ1-1, with TRBD1 matching over 7 bases. CDR3 length: 15 residues. Germline V gene data show CDR1 as MNHNS and CDR2 as SASEGT. Losses at the gene ends were 2 bases for V and 0 bases for J; bases not matched to a gene: 3. The CDR3 bases are TGTGCCAGCAGTGAACGAGGGGGCTTGAACACTGAAGCTTTCTTT. Translated, it gives CASSERGGLNTEAFF.

The CDR3 loop is CASGLGQLYNEQFF. For the CDR3, the DNA is TGTGCCAGCGGCCTCGGGCAATTGTACAATGAGCAGTTCTTC. V gene TRBV7-6 combines with J gene TRBJ2-1; D ambiguous. CDR3 length: 14 residues. Per germline, CDR1 SGHVS and CDR2 FNYEAQ. Trimming cost V 8 bases and J 4 bases, with 15 bases left between them.

The chain carries TRBV27 and TRBJ2-7; weak D call: TRBD1 (7 bases). The V end was cut by 5 bases, the J end by 4 bases, with 24 bases between. From germline, CDR1 is MNHEY and CDR2 SMNVEV (reference sequence). The CDR3 loop spans 17 amino acids. The CDR3 DNA follows: TGTGCCAGCAGTCTACACGCCCGAACAGGGGAGGAGTACGAGCAGTACTTC. Translating it yields CASSLHARTGEEYEQYF.

CDR3 coding DNA: TGTGCCAGCAGTCGGGACAGGAACACCGGGGAGCTGTTTTTT. This translates into CASSRDRNTGELFF. V usage is TRBV6-1 and J usage is TRBJ2-2, with 7 bases lining up with TRBD1. Germline lookup yields CDR1 MNHNS and CDR2 SASEGT. The CDR3 contains 14 residues. Trimming took 5 bases from V and 1 from J; bases not matched to a gene: 1.

The J gene is TRBJ1-5, the V gene TRBV2; D perhaps matches TRBD1 (5 bases). The CDR3 spans 16 residues. Trimming left V 4 bases short and J 2 bases short, with 15 bases between. Germline loops: CDR1 SNHLY, CDR2 FYNNEI. Written as DNA, the CDR3 is TGTGCCAGCAGTGCCCACCCGGGCAGGGGCAATCAGCCCCAGCATTTT. This encodes CASSAHPGRGNQPQHF.

This chain uses TRBV5-1 with TRBJ2-2, with D possibly TRBD2 on 6 matching bases. Germline lookup yields CDR1 SGHRS and CDR2 YFSETQ. V was cut by 4 bases and J by 7 bases, with 11 bases left in between. CDR3 length equals 13 residues. The CDR3 DNA reads TGCGCCAGCAGCCCCCCGGGAGACGGGGAGCTGTTTTTT. It is translated as CASSPPGDGELFF.

This chain joins TRBV11-2 and TRBJ2-5; D may be TRBD2 (5 bases). With the DNA end fitting TRBJ2-7 better, the J assignment may be wrong. This CDR3 has 15 amino acids. Germline CDR1 is SGHAT and CDR2 is FQNNGV. Written as DNA, the CDR3 is TGTGCCAGCAGCTTAGCGGCGGGTTTCGCCTACGAGCAGTACTTC. Translating it yields CASSLAAGFAYEQYF.

The rearrangement joins TRBV11-2 to TRBJ1-2; D remains unclear. V was clipped by 3 bases and J by 6 bases, with 17 bases between them. Looked up from germline, CDR1 is SGHAT and CDR2 is FQNNGV. This CDR3 is 15 amino acids long. This CDR3 reads CASSFPETDDDGYTF. CDR3 coding DNA: TGTGCCAGCAGCTTCCCGGAGACGGATGACGATGGCTACACCTTC.

The rearrangement joins TRBV27 to TRBJ2-1; 10 bases are shared with TRBD2. The V and J ends lost 5 bases and 7 bases, in that order; junction bases with no gene match: 11. Germline CDR1 is MNHEY and CDR2 is SMNVEV (reference sequence). The CDR3 has 16 amino acids. CDR3 DNA: TGTGCCAGCAGTCCCTCCAGCGGGAGGGTTGGAAATGAGCAGTTCTTC. Translating gives CASSPSSGRVGNEQFF.

V and J are TRBV6-4 and TRBJ1-1; D remains unclear. The germline V gene encodes CDR1 MRHNA and CDR2 SNTAGT. CDR3 length equals 13 residues. Trimming removed 0 bases at V and 4 bases at J, with 6 bases between. The CDR3 is CASSDSESTEAFF. The DNA of the CDR3 is TGTGCCAGCAGTGACTCCGAGAGCACTGAAGCTTTCTTT.

The chain is built from TRBV2 and TRBJ2-3, with D hard to call. The CDR3 covers 16 residues. V lost 7 bases and J 0 bases, leaving 17 bases between the germline ends. Looked up from germline, CDR1 is SNHLY and CDR2 is FYNNEI. CDR3 DNA sequence: TGTGCCAGCAAACAAGTGGGCTATTCAAGCACAGATACGCAGTATTTT. As protein: CASKQVGYSSTDTQYF.

About this clone: One end of the junction does not line up with germline, which may come from a read error. The gene calls are TRBV14 and TRBJ1-1, with TRBD1 as a possible D gene (6 bases). The CDR3 has 16 residues. Germline V lookup: CDR1 SGHDN, CDR2 FVKESK. The CDR3 DNA reads TGTGCCAGCAGCCATGACCCCTCCCCGGACAGAAGAATTGGGACCTTT. This translates into CASSHDPSPDRRIGTF.

V and J are TRBV19 and TRBJ1-1; TRBD1 agrees at 7 bases. The ends lost 5 bases at V and 0 bases at J; junction bases unmatched: 3. The germline gives CDR1 LNHDA, CDR2 SQIVND (reference sequence). This CDR3 comprises 14 residues. CDR3 in amino acids: CASSWTGLNTEAFF. The CDR3 nucleotides are TGTGCCAGTAGTTGGACAGGACTGAACACTGAAGCTTTCTTT.

V usage is TRBV5-1 and J usage is TRBJ2-1, with TRBD2 identical over 7 bases. With 2 bases clipped from V and 2 bases from J, the junction kept 1 base outside the gene matches. The germline CDR1 and CDR2 sequences are SGHRS and YFSETQ. The CDR3 runs 14 residues. CDR3 sequence reads: CASSFSGAYNEQFF. Written as DNA, the CDR3 is TGCGCCAGCAGCTTCAGCGGGGCCTACAATGAGCAGTTCTTC.

The genes are TRBV4-1 and TRBJ2-7, with 8 bases identical to TRBD2. Trimming at V came to 2 bases and at J to 9 bases, leaving 9 bases not matched to a gene. The CDR3 runs 14 residues. The V gene's germline CDR1 is MGHRA and CDR2 YSYEKL. The CDR3 DNA reads TGCGCCAGCAGCCAACTGGCCGGGAGGGGGGGGCAGTACTTC. Translated, it gives CASSQLAGRGGQYF.